These T cell receptor beta chains were read from a single sample in a study of T cells in Graves' hyperthyroidism and ophthalmopathy. TCRdb reanalysed the multiplex PCR reads using MiXCR and keeps one entry per CDR3 protein. The profile shows around 380,000 distinct CDR3 sequences, approximately 13% of them singletons. Source material: blood. The receptors stem from a man aged 30-40 years with Graves' hyperthyroidism that later progressed to Graves' ophthalmopathy. The CDR3 runs from the conserved cysteine through the conserved F or W. Each record gives: V gene, clone size, J gene, D gene, CDR3 DNA, CDR3 protein. A D gene is named only where the DNA matches it firmly. Clone sizes are given selectively: once, few, many, or a class where the clone is expanded.

TRBV2	many	TRBJ2-3	TRBD2	TGTGCCAGCAGAAGACTAGCGGGGTTTACAGATACGCAGTATTTT	CASRRLAGFTDTQYF
TRBV28	many	TRBJ1-5	-	TGTGCCAGCAGCCGGGACATGGCCCGGCTTAGCAGAAATCAGCCCCAGCATTTT	CASSRDMARLSRNQPQHF
TRBV7-9	many	TRBJ1-1	-	TGTGCCAGCAGCCGAGGCGGGAACACTGAAGCTTTCTTT	CASSRGGNTEAFF
TRBV24-1	many	TRBJ2-3	-	TGTGCCACCAGTGATTTGACAGCGGACACAGATACGCAGTATTTT	CATSDLTADTDTQYF
TRBV20-1	few	TRBJ1-2	-	TGCAGTGCTAGGTGGAGGGGGGATGACAGACCGATTAACTATGGCTACACCTTC	CSARWRGDDRPINYGYTF
TRBV2	many	TRBJ2-5	-	TGTGCCAGCAGCAAGGGACTGCAAGAGACCCAGTACTTC	CASSKGLQETQYF
TRBV24-1	few	TRBJ2-5	TRBD2	TGTGCCACCAGTGTACCTAGCGGGGGTGCTCACCAAGAGACCCAGTACTTC	CATSVPSGGAHQETQYF
TRBV12-3/TRBV12-4	many	TRBJ2-1	-	TGTGCCAGCAGTTTAGGTCCAGGGCACAATGAGCAGTTCTTC	CASSLGPGHNEQFF
TRBV2	many	TRBJ1-1	-	TGTGCCAGCCAGAAGGGCTTCACTGAAGCTTTCTTT	CASQKGFTEAFF
TRBV7-3	many	TRBJ2-1	TRBD2	TGTGCCAGCAGCTCCGGTCCCGCGGGGGGTCGCGATGAGCAGTTCTTC	CASSSGPAGGRDEQFF
TRBV7-9	many	TRBJ1-5	-	TGTGCCAGCAGCCTCGGCGGTCCACGGGGTCAGCCCCAGCATTTT	CASSLGGPRGQPQHF
TRBV7-9	few	TRBJ1-4	-	TGTGCCAGCAGCTTAGCTGGGGGAGGTGAAAAACTGTTTTTT	CASSLAGGGEKLFF
TRBV29-1	-	TRBJ2-1	-	TGCAGCGTTGAAGTCTCGGCTTACAATGAGCAGTTCTTC	CSVEVSAYNEQFF
TRBV12-3/TRBV12-4	many	TRBJ1-1	TRBD1	TGTGCCAGCAGACCCCGGGGGACAGGGTCCATGAACACTGAAGCTTTCTTT	CASRPRGTGSMNTEAFF
TRBV7-9	many	TRBJ2-1	-	TGTGCCAGCAGCCCGGGGGACTTTCCCTACAATGAGCAGTTCTTC	CASSPGDFPYNEQFF
TRBV6-2/TRBV6-3	many	TRBJ2-1	TRBD2	TGTGCCAGCAGACCGTTAGCGGGGTCGAATTACAATGAGCAGTTCTTC	CASRPLAGSNYNEQFF
TRBV7-8	many	TRBJ1-1	-	TGTGCCAGCAGCTTCCTTTCGGACACTGAAGCTTTCTTT	CASSFLSDTEAFF
TRBV7-9	many	TRBJ2-7	TRBD1	TGTGCCAGCAGTCGACAGGGTGACGAGCAGTACTTC	CASSRQGDEQYF
TRBV24-1	many	TRBJ1-5	-	TGTGCCACCAGTGATGGAGGTGATACCCAGCATTTT	CATSDGGDTQHF
TRBV20-1	-	TRBJ2-3	-	TGCAGCGCCCCCAAAGGGGTTTCAGATACGCAGTATTTT	CSAPKGVSDTQYF
TRBV2	many	TRBJ1-1	TRBD1	TGTGCCAGCAACCTCGGGACAGGGGGCTGGACTGAAGCTTTCTTT	CASNLGTGGWTEAFF
TRBV9	few	TRBJ2-7	TRBD1	TGTGCCAGCAGCAAATGGGACAGGGACTACGAGCAGTACTTC	CASSKWDRDYEQYF
TRBV7-8	many	TRBJ2-2	-	TGTGCCAGCAGCTTACAGGGCTTCGCGAACACCGGGGAGCTGTTTTTT	CASSLQGFANTGELFF
TRBV18	many	TRBJ1-1	TRBD1	TGTGCCAGCTCACCACGGACAGGGGGAAGGAACACTGAAGCTTTCTTT	CASSPRTGGRNTEAFF
TRBV28	many	TRBJ1-1	-	TGTGCCAGCAGCTTAGGTTTGAACACTGAAGCTTTCTTT	CASSLGLNTEAFF
TRBV28	many	TRBJ2-1	TRBD1	TGTGCCAGCAGTCCCCCGGGACAGGGGTTCAATGAGCAGTTCTTC	CASSPPGQGFNEQFF
TRBV12-3/TRBV12-4	many	TRBJ2-3	-	TGTGCCAGCAGCCCATCTAGCGCCCAACTCACAGATACGCAGTATTTT	CASSPSSAQLTDTQYF
TRBV27	-	TRBJ2-3	TRBD2	TGTGCCAGCAGTTTTAGTACTAGCGGGGGGGCCCGGGATACGCAGTATTTT	CASSFSTSGGARDTQYF
TRBV3-1	-	TRBJ2-5	-	TGTGCCAGCAGCCAATTAAGCTGGCAAGAGACCCAGTACTTC	CASSQLSWQETQYF
TRBV20-1	few	TRBJ1-5	-	TGCAGTGCTAGACCGGGACCAGATTATAACAATCAGCCCCAGCATTTT	CSARPGPDYNNQPQHF
TRBV3-1	many	TRBJ1-6	-	TGTGCCAGCAGCCAAGGCGGCGGTCACTATAATTCACCCCTCCACTTT	CASSQGGGHYNSPLHF
TRBV19	-	TRBJ1-1	-	TGTGCCAGTAGTATGCCCCCGGGGGGCAGAGGGGCTTTCTTT	CASSMPPGGRGAFF
TRBV5-1	-	TRBJ2-2	TRBD1	TGCGCCAGTAAGCCGGGACAGGGGGACACCGGGGAGCTGTTTTTT	CASKPGQGDTGELFF
TRBV7-4	many	TRBJ1-5	-	TGTGCCAGTCGCCGGCAAGAAAGCAATCAGCCCCAGCATTTT	CASRRQESNQPQHF
TRBV6-1	few	TRBJ2-1	-	TGTGCCAGCAGTGAAGGGCAGCTAGTACGAAATGAGCAGTTCTTC	CASSEGQLVRNEQFF
TRBV5-5	-	TRBJ2-1	-	TGTGCCAGCAGCTTGGTCCAGAATCGCTACAATGAGCAGTTCTTC	CASSLVQNRYNEQFF
TRBV12-3/TRBV12-4	-	TRBJ2-1	TRBD2	TGTGCCAGCAGTCCTTCTAGCGGGGGGTACTATGAGCAGTTCTTC	CASSPSSGGYYEQFF
TRBV6-6	-	TRBJ1-6	-	TGTGCCAGCAGTTACTGGGCAGGGGAAAATTCACCCCTCCACTTT	CASSYWAGENSPLHF
TRBV12-3/TRBV12-4	few	TRBJ2-7	-	TGTGCCAGCAGACCGGGACTGCCGCTAGGCGAGCAGTACTTC	CASRPGLPLGEQYF
TRBV5-5	many	TRBJ1-5	-	TGTGCCAGCAGCTTAGAGGGGCTTCATCAGCCCCAGCATTTT	CASSLEGLHQPQHF
TRBV2	many	TRBJ2-7	TRBD2	TGTGCCAGCAGCTCCGGGACTAGCGGGGGCCTCCACTACGAGCAGTACTTC	CASSSGTSGGLHYEQYF
TRBV14	-	TRBJ2-1	-	TGTGCCAGCAGCCAAGATCGGCAGGTATACTCTTACAATGAGCAGTTCTTC	CASSQDRQVYSYNEQFF
TRBV12-3/TRBV12-4	few	TRBJ1-1	-	TGTGCCAGCAGTCCCCGCGGGTCAGCTAACACTGAAGCTTTCTTT	CASSPRGSANTEAFF
TRBV29-1	few	TRBJ2-2	TRBD2	TGCAGCGTGCTGGGGGAGCGGGGCTTCACCGGGGAGCTGTTTTTT	CSVLGERGFTGELFF
TRBV2	many	TRBJ2-5	-	TGTGCCAGCAAACGGGGGCGAAATCAAGAGACCCAGTACTTC	CASKRGRNQETQYF
TRBV5-1	-	TRBJ1-2	-	TGCGCCAGCAGCTTAAGCCCCGGGAACTATGGCTACACCTTC	CASSLSPGNYGYTF
TRBV12-3/TRBV12-4	many	TRBJ2-1	TRBD2	TGTGCCAGCAGTTTAGTTCTAGCGGGGGATTACAATGAGCAGTTCTTC	CASSLVLAGDYNEQFF
TRBV15	-	TRBJ2-1	-	TGTGCCACCAGCAGAGCTCGGGGCTCCAATGAGCAGTTCTTC	CATSRARGSNEQFF
TRBV12-3/TRBV12-4	many	TRBJ1-4	-	TGTGCCAGCAGTTTCGGGACCGGACATGAAAAACTGTTTTTT	CASSFGTGHEKLFF
TRBV2	many	TRBJ2-7	-	TGTGCCAGCAGTGAAAGCCAGGGGCGCCGGGAGCAGTACTTC	CASSESQGRREQYF
TRBV4-1	few	TRBJ1-5	-	TGCGCCAGCAGCCAGGGACACCATAGCAATCAGCCCCAGCATTTT	CASSQGHHSNQPQHF
TRBV7-3	many	TRBJ2-1	TRBD2	TGTGCCAGCAGCTTATTAGCGGGGCTCTACAATGAGCAGTTCTTC	CASSLLAGLYNEQFF
TRBV6-5	-	TRBJ1-2	-	TGTGCCAGCAGTTACGGGGCAGAGAACTATGGCTACACCTTC	CASSYGAENYGYTF
TRBV11-3	many	TRBJ2-7	TRBD1	TGTGCCAGCAGCCCCCAGACAGGGGTGAACGAGCAGTACTTC	CASSPQTGVNEQYF
TRBV10-3	-	TRBJ1-1	TRBD1	TGTGCCATCAGTGAGGTTGGACAGGGGGCGGTTGAAGCTTTCTTT	CAISEVGQGAVEAFF
TRBV11-3	many	TRBJ1-6	TRBD1	TGTGCCAGCAGCCGACAGGGCCCCAATAATTCACCCCTCCACTTT	CASSRQGPNNSPLHF
TRBV4-1	few	TRBJ1-1	-	TGCGCCAGCAGCCAAGATCCGCCGACGCCGCGCGACACTGAAGCTTTCTTT	CASSQDPPTPRDTEAFF
TRBV6-1	many	TRBJ2-7	-	TGTGCCAGCCGCCCCGGGGGCCACTACGAGCAGTACTTC	CASRPGGHYEQYF
TRBV6-1	few	TRBJ2-7	-	TGTGCCAGCAGGGTCTCCTACGAGCAGTACTTC	CASRVSYEQYF
TRBV5-1	-	TRBJ2-7	-	TGCGCCAGCAGCTCGCAGGGGGGCAGGTACGAGCAGTACTTC	CASSSQGGRYEQYF